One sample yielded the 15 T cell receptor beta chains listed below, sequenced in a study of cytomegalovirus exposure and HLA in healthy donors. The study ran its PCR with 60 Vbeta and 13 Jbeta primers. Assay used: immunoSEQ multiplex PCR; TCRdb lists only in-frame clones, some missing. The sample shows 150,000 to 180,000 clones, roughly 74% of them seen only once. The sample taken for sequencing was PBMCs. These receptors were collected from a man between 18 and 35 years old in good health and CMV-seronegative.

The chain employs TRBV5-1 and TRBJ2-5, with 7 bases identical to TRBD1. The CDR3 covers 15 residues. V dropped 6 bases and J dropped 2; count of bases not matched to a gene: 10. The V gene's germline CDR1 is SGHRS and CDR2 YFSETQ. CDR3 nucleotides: TGCGCCAGCAAGTTCACAGGGGCCATTCAAGAGACCCAGTACTTC. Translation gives CASKFTGAIQETQYF.

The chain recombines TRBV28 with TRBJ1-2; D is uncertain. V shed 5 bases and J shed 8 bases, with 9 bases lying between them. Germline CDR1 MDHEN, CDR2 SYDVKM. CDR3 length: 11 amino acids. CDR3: CASSRRMGYTF. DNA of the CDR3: TGTGCCAGCAGTCGGAGGATGGGCTACACCTTC.

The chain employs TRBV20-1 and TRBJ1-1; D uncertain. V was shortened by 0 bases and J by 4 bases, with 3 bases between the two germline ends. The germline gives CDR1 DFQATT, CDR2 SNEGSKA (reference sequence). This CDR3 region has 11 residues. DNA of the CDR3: TGCAGTGCTAGAGACAGCACTGAAGCTTTCTTT. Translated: CSARDSTEAFF.

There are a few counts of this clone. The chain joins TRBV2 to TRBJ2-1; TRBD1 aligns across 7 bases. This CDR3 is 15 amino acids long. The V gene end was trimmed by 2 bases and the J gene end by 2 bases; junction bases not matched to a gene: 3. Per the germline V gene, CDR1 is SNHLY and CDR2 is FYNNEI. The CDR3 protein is CASSERQGAYNEQFF. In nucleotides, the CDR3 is TGTGCCAGCAGTGAAAGGCAGGGGGCCTACAATGAGCAGTTCTTC.

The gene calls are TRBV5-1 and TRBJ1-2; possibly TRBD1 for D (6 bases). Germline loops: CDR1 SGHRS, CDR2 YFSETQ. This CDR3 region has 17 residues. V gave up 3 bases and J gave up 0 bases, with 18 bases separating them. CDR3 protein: CASSYSTGTPSNYGYTF. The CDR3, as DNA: TGCGCCAGCAGCTACTCAACCGGGACACCCTCTAACTATGGCTACACCTTC.

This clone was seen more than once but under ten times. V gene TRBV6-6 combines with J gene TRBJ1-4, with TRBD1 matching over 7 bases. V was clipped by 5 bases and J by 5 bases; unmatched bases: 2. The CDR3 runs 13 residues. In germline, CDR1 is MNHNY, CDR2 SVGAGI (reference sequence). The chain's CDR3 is CASSRQGNEKLFF. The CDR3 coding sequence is TGTGCCAGCAGTAGACAGGGAAATGAAAAACTGTTTTTT.

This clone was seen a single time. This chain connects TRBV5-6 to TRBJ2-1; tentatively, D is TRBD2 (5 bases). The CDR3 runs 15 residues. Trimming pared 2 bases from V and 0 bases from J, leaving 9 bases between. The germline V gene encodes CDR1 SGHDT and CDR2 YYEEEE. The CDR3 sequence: CASSFGESSYNEQFF. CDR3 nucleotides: TGTGCCAGCAGCTTCGGGGAGAGCTCCTACAATGAGCAGTTCTTC. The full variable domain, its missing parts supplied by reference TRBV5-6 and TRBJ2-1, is DAGVTQSPTHLIKTRGQQVTLRCSPKSGHDTVSWYQQALGQGPQFIFQYYEEEERQRGNFPDRFSGHQFPNYSSELNVNALLLGDSALYLCASSFGESSYNEQFFGPGTRLTVL.

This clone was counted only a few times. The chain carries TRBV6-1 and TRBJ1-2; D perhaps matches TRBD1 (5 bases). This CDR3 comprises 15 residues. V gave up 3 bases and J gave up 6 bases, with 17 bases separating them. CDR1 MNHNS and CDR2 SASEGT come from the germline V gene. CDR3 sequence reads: CASSETLTASNGYTF. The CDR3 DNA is TGTGCCAGCAGTGAGACCTTGACAGCCTCGAATGGCTACACCTTC.

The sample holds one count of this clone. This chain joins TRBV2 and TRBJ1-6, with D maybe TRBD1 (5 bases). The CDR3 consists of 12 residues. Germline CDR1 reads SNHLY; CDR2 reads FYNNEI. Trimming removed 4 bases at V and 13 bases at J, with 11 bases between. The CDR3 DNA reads TGTGCCAGCAGTGGGCCCGCAGGGCCCCTCCACTTT. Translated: CASSGPAGPLHF.

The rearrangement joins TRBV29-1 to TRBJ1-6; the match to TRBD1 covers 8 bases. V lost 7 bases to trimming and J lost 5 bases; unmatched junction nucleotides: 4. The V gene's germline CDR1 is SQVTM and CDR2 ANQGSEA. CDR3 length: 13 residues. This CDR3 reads CSARQGNNSPLHF. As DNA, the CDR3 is TGCAGCGCTAGACAGGGGAATAATTCACCCCTCCACTTT.

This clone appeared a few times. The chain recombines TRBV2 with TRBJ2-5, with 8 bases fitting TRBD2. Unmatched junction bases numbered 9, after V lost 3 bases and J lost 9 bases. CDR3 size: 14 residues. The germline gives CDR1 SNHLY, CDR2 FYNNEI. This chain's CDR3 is CASSDGAGAEAQYF. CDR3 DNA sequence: TGTGCCAGCAGTGACGGAGCGGGGGCCGAGGCCCAGTACTTC.

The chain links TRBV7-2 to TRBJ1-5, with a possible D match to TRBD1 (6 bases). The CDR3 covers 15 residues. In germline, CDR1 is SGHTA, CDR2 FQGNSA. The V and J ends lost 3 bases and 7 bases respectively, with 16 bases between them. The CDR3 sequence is CASSFTGSTHQPQHF. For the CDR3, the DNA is TGTGCCAGCAGCTTCACAGGGTCCACCCACCAGCCCCAGCATTTT.

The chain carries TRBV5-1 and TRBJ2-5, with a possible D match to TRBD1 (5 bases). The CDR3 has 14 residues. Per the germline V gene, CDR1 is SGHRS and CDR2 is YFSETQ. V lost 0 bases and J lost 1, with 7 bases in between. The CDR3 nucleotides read TGCGCCAGCAGCTTGGGGGGCCTCCAAGAGACCCAGTACTTC. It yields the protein CASSLGGLQETQYF.

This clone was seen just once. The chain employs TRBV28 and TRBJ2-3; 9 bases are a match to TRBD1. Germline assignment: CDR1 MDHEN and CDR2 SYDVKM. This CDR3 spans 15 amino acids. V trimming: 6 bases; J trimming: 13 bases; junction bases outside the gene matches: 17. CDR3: CASRGALGWGQGKYF. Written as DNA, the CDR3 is TGTGCCAGCAGGGGAGCTTTAGGTTGGGGACAGGGCAAGTATTTT.

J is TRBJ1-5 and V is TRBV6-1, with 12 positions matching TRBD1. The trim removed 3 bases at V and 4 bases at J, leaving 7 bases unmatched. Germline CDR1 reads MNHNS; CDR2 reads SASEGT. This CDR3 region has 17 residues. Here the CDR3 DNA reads TGTGCCAGCAGTGACCAGGGGGGACAGGGGGCAAATCAGCCCCAGCATTTT. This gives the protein CASSDQGGQGANQPQHF.